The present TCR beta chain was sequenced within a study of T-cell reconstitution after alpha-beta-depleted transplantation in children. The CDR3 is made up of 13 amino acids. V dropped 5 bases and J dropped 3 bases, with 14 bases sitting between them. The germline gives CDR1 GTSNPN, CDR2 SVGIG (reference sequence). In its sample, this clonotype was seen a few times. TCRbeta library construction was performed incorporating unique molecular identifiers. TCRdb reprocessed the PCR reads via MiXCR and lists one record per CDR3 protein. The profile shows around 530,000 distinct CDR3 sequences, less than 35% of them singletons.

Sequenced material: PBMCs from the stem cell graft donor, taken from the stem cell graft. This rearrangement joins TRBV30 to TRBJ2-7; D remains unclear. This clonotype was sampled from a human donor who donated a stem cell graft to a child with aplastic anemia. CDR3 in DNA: TGTGCCTGGTCCATCTCCCTAAGCTACGAGCAGTACTTC. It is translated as CAWSISLSYEQYF.